The 20 T cell receptor beta chains given below trace back to one sample, sequenced in a study of identical twins. TCRdb ran MiXCR on the 5' RACE reads and lists one entry per CDR3 protein. The sample records around 530,000 distinct CDR3 sequences, roughly 15% being singletons. The sample also formed part of further work on yellow fever vaccine responses in identical twins.

Specimen: CD4+ T cells sorted from blood. The receptors derive from a young woman in good health.

The DNA for the CDR3 is TGTGCCAGCAGTAGGCCGGACAGGGCGAACACTGAAGCTTTCTTT. Translation: CASSRPDRANTEAFF. The rearrangement uses TRBV7-9 and TRBJ1-1; 8 bases map to TRBD1. V lost 6 bases and J lost 1; bases outside the gene matches: 7. Looked up from germline, CDR1 is SEHNR and CDR2 is FQNEAQ (reference sequence). The CDR3 has 15 residues.

Ten or more counts support this clonotype. The chain carries TRBV2 and TRBJ1-6; TRBD1 aligns across 8 bases. Germline V lookup: CDR1 SNHLY, CDR2 FYNNEI. V gave up 8 bases and J gave up 10 bases; unmatched junction bases: 10. The CDR3 totals 14 residues. DNA of the CDR3: TGTGCCAGCTCGGGTCAGGGGGCGCGATCACCCCTCCACTTT. Translation: CASSGQGARSPLHF.

There are a few counts of this clonotype. This rearrangement joins TRBV28 to TRBJ2-4; 14 bases fit TRBD2. The CDR3 runs to 15 residues. In germline, CDR1 is MDHEN, CDR2 SYDVKM. Trimming cost V 4 bases and J 10 bases; bases outside gene matches: 6. The CDR3 DNA follows: TGTGCCAGCAGTTCTGGTGGGACTAGCGGGGGTATTCAGTACTTC. This encodes CASSSGGTSGGIQYF.

V gene TRBV2 combines with J gene TRBJ2-1, with a weak D call TRBD2 (5 bases). V gave up 7 bases and J gave up 7 bases, with 14 bases separating them. Germline loops: CDR1 SNHLY, CDR2 FYNNEI. The CDR3 has 13 residues. CDR3 nucleotides: TGTGCCAGCAAAAAACCGGGATCAAATGAGCAGTTCTTC. Translation gives CASKKPGSNEQFF.

The V gene is TRBV11-2, the J gene TRBJ2-7; 8 nucleotides align to TRBD2. This CDR3 has 14 residues. Germline CDR1 reads SGHAT; CDR2 reads FQNNGV. V lost 6 bases and J lost 6; bases outside the gene matches: 10. CDR3 in DNA: TGTGCCAGCAGTACCCGCTTAGCGGGATTCGAGCAGTACTTC. The encoded protein is CASSTRLAGFEQYF. The full variable domain, in which reference TRBV11-2 and TRBJ2-7 provide the parts outside the CDR3, is EAGVAQSPRYKIIEKRQSVAFWCNPISGHATLYWYQQILGQGPKLLIQFQNNGVVDDSQLPKDRFSAERLKGVDSTLKIQPAKLEDSAVYLCASSTRLAGFEQYFGPGTRLTVT.

This chain joins TRBV7-9 and TRBJ2-3; TRBD2 matches at 12 bases. Per germline, CDR1 SEHNR and CDR2 FQNEAQ (reference sequence). V shed 1 base, J shed 11 bases, and the junction held 10 bases outside the gene matches. This CDR3 is built from 16 residues. The CDR3 sequence is CASSLEASGRALGQYF. The CDR3, as DNA: TGTGCCAGCAGCTTAGAGGCTAGCGGGAGGGCCTTGGGGCAGTATTTT.

This clonotype was seen a few times. The chain couples TRBV12-3 or TRBV12-4 to TRBJ2-7; D is uncertain. The CDR3 extends over 13 amino acids. The V gene lost 5 bases and the J gene lost 0 bases, with 8 bases spanning the gap. For the CDR3, the DNA is TGTGCCAGCAGTACCCTCAGCTCCTACGAGCAGTACTTC. Translation gives CASSTLSSYEQYF.

The sample holds many counts of this clonotype. In DNA form, the CDR3 reads TGTGCCAGCAGTACGCGACAGGGCTCCTACGAGCAGTACTTC. As protein: CASSTRQGSYEQYF. This chain joins TRBV12-3 or TRBV12-4 and TRBJ2-7; 7 nucleotides align to TRBD1. The CDR3 sequence is 14 residues long. V was clipped by 5 bases and J by 0 bases; unmatched bases: 4.

This chain links TRBV2 with TRBJ2-1, with 13 bases fitting TRBD2. Germline CDR1 is SNHLY and CDR2 is FYNNEI. Germline trimming cut 6 bases from V and 8 bases from J; bases unmatched to any gene: 4. This CDR3 spans 14 amino acids. The CDR3 region has the DNA TGTGCCAGCAGGAGGACTAGCGGGAGCTATGAGCAGTTCTTC. It specifies CASRRTSGSYEQFF.

This chain connects TRBV7-8 to TRBJ2-1; 10 bases fit TRBD2. Trimming took 2 bases from V and 6 from J; bases not matched to a gene: 4. CDR1 SGHVS and CDR2 FQNEAQ come from the germline V gene. The CDR3 loop spans 15 amino acids. The chain's CDR3 is CASSLSGLATNEQFF. The DNA of the CDR3 is TGTGCCAGCAGCTTATCGGGACTAGCGACCAATGAGCAGTTCTTC.

This sequence joins TRBV9 and TRBJ2-1; 10 nucleotides align to TRBD2. Germline V lookup: CDR1 SGDLS, CDR2 YYNGEE. Losses at the gene ends were 6 bases for V and 1 base for J; bases not matched to a gene: 4. This CDR3 is built from 15 residues. As DNA, the CDR3 is TGTGCCAGCAACCAAGCGGGAGGGTCCTACAATGAGCAGTTCTTC. This encodes CASNQAGGSYNEQFF.

This clonotype has at least ten counts. The chain uses TRBV7-8 and TRBJ2-3, with D hard to call. V was clipped by 4 bases and J by 0 bases, with 11 bases between them. Germline CDR1 reads SGHVS; CDR2 reads FQNEAQ. The CDR3 covers 15 residues. This CDR3 is CASSSSSVSTDTQYF. CDR3 nucleotides: TGTGCCAGCAGCTCTAGTTCGGTGAGCACAGATACGCAGTATTTT.

The V and J genes are TRBV20-1 and TRBJ2-7; 10 bases are a match to TRBD2. The V gene end was trimmed by 5 bases and the J gene end by 0 bases; junction bases not matched to a gene: 4. The CDR3 is made up of 14 amino acids. CDR1 is DFQATT, CDR2 SNEGSKA, per germline (reference sequence). The CDR3 coding sequence is TGCAGTGCTCAGACTAGCGGGTACTCCTACGAGCAGTACTTC. Translation gives CSAQTSGYSYEQYF.

The chain has TRBV6-1 and TRBJ2-3; TRBD2 agrees at 7 bases. There are 13 residues in the CDR3. Looked up from germline, CDR1 is MNHNS and CDR2 is SASEGT. The CDR3 DNA reads TGTGCAATCATGCGGGGGTGGGCAGATACGCAGTATTTT. It is translated as CAIMRGWADTQYF.

The CDR3, as DNA: TGTGCCAGCAGCGTAGCACCATGGGTGGCATCCTATGGCTACACCTTC. This codes for CASSVAPWVASYGYTF. The chain links TRBV9 to TRBJ1-2; no firm D call. The CDR3 runs 16 residues. V shed 0 bases and J shed 4 bases, with 16 bases lying between them. CDR1 and CDR2 (germline): SGDLS, YYNGEE.

In its sample, this clonotype was seen a few times. This chain links TRBV12-3 or TRBV12-4 with TRBJ2-2; D perhaps matches TRBD1 (5 bases). This CDR3 has 15 residues. V shed 1 base and J shed 0 bases, with 6 bases lying between them. CDR3 sequence: CASSLDRTNTGELFF. The CDR3 nucleotides read TGTGCCAGCAGTTTAGACAGGACGAACACCGGGGAGCTGTTTTTT.

The table lists this clonotype with a few counts. This chain links TRBV11-2 with TRBJ1-1; 7 nucleotides match TRBD1. The CDR3 is made up of 15 amino acids. The V and J ends lost 3 bases and 5 bases, in that order; junction bases with no gene match: 9. Germline CDR1 and CDR2: SGHAT and FQNNGV. The CDR3 here is CASSLFDRERTEAFF. The CDR3 DNA is TGTGCCAGCAGCTTGTTCGACAGGGAGAGAACTGAAGCTTTCTTT.

This clonotype was seen more than once but under ten times. The V call is TRBV7-2, the J call TRBJ2-1; tentative D call: TRBD1 (5 bases). From germline, CDR1 is SGHTA and CDR2 FQGNSA. Trimming took 0 bases from V and 7 from J, leaving 13 bases between them. The CDR3 has 15 amino acids. The CDR3 is CASSLAYFRVNEQFF. The CDR3 DNA follows: TGTGCCAGCAGCTTAGCGTACTTCAGGGTTAATGAGCAGTTCTTC.

This clonotype was observed a few times. The chain employs TRBV5-1 and TRBJ2-5, with D uncertain. The CDR3 spans 14 residues. Trimming took off 1 base at V and 5 bases at J, with 12 bases between the two ends. Germline V CDR1 and CDR2: SGHRS, YFSETQ. In DNA form, the CDR3 reads TGCGCCAGCAGCTTGCCGGGTAGTTTGGAGACCCAGTACTTC. Its translation is CASSLPGSLETQYF.

In this sample, this clonotype turned up a few times. CDR3 nucleotides: TGCGCCAGCAGCCCACCCAGGACAGGGGGCTTTCAAGAGACCCAGTACTTC. Encoded protein: CASSPPRTGGFQETQYF. The chain combines TRBV5-1 with TRBJ2-5; 11 bases map to TRBD1. The CDR3 is 17 amino acids. The V segment lost 4 bases and the J segment 2 bases; nucleotides outside the gene matches: 10. Germline V CDR1 and CDR2: SGHRS, YFSETQ.